Below, 8 T cell receptor beta chains from the same sample are listed, as sequenced in a study of blood T cell repertoires in COVID-19. Here immunoSEQ multiplex PCR was the method, and the copy in TCRdb shows in-frame clones only, minus some. This table has about 190,000 clones, roughly nine tenths appearing once. Material: peripheral blood. These receptors all stem from a man aged 40-49 years with acute or convalescent COVID-19.

The rearrangement joins TRBV5-1 to TRBJ1-2; D gene uncertain. The germline V gene has CDR1 SGHRS and CDR2 YFSETQ. This CDR3 region has 15 residues. The V and J ends lost 4 bases and 0 bases respectively, with 13 bases between them. The CDR3 loop reads CASSPVEGANYGYTF. The CDR3 bases are TGCGCCAGCAGCCCTGTGGAGGGTGCTAACTATGGCTACACCTTC. The entire variable domain, with the rest obtained from reference TRBV5-1 and TRBJ1-2, is as follows: KAGVTQTPRYLIKTRGQQVTLSCSPISGHRSVSWYQQTPGQGLQFLFEYFSETQRNKGNFPGRFSGRQFSNSRSEMNVSTLELGDSALYLCASSPVEGANYGYTFGSGTRLTVV.

This chain uses TRBV9 with TRBJ1-2, with 10 bases matching TRBD1. The CDR3 is 15 residues long. Germline V gene sequence: CDR1 SGDLS, CDR2 YYNGEE. Losses at the gene ends were 3 bases for V and 4 bases for J; bases not matched to a gene: 6. CDR3 residues: CASSDRTGGTYGYTF. The CDR3 DNA sequence: TGTGCCAGCAGCGACCGGACAGGGGGTACCTATGGCTACACCTTC.

The V call is TRBV30, the J call TRBJ2-7; D possibly corresponds to TRBD1 (6 bases). CDR3 length equals 12 residues. CDR1 and CDR2 (germline): GTSNPN, SVGIG (reference sequence). Trimming left V 4 bases short and J 5 bases short, with 12 bases between. CDR3: CAWTQGSDEQYF. The CDR3 coding sequence is TGTGCCTGGACACAGGGTTCCGACGAGCAGTACTTC.

The chain uses TRBV6-5 and TRBJ1-1; D remains ambiguous. The CDR3 runs 13 residues. Germline assignment: CDR1 MNHEY and CDR2 SVGAGI. V lost 7 bases and J 0 bases, leaving 9 bases between the germline ends. The CDR3 nucleotides read TGTGCCAGCACAGATAATATGAACACTGAAGCTTTCTTT. Its translation is CASTDNMNTEAFF.

V gene TRBV27 combines with J gene TRBJ1-1, with D possibly being TRBD1 (6 bases). Germline V gives CDR1 MNHEY, CDR2 SMNVEV (reference sequence). The CDR3 runs to 15 residues. With 6 bases removed from V and 0 bases from J, the gap between germline ends came to 14 bases. The CDR3 loop is CASRRGGYMNTEAFF. CDR3 sequence (DNA): TGTGCCAGCAGGAGAGGGGGTTACATGAACACTGAAGCTTTCTTT.

The rearrangement links TRBV4-1 to TRBJ1-1; 7 bases fit TRBD1. The CDR3 contains 15 residues. Germline CDR1 MGHRA, CDR2 YSYEKL. V gave up 0 bases and J gave up 3 bases; unmatched junction bases: 4. CDR3 protein: CASSQETGLYTEAFF. The CDR3 DNA reads as TGCGCCAGCAGCCAAGAGACAGGGCTTTACACTGAAGCTTTCTTT.

The chain couples TRBV4-1 to TRBJ1-5; 12 bases agree with TRBD1. The CDR3 is 18 amino acids. Germline V CDR1 and CDR2: MGHRA, YSYEKL. Losses at the gene ends were 0 bases for V and 0 bases for J; bases not matched to a gene: 3. The CDR3 sequence: CASSQEGQGAYSNQPQHF. In DNA form, the CDR3 reads TGCGCCAGCAGCCAAGAGGGACAGGGGGCTTATAGCAATCAGCCCCAGCATTTT.

The chain joins TRBV7-9 to TRBJ1-4; D uncertain. V was shortened by 5 bases and J by 13 bases, with 14 bases between the two germline ends. The V gene's germline CDR1 is SEHNR and CDR2 FQNEAQ (reference sequence). There are 12 residues in the CDR3. The CDR3 DNA reads TGTGCCAGCAGCGGAGACTTATCTCGACTGTTTTTT. Its translation: CASSGDLSRLFF.